This TCR beta chain appears in the sequencing data of a study of T-cell memory formation after mild COVID-19. General observations from the study: A balance of CD4 and CD8 characterized clones contracting day 15 to 85, whereas later expanders leaned CD4+. Memory cells collected pre-infection included some clones that later responded, suggesting cross-reactive memory joined. CD4+ clones that contracted lay mainly in CM and EM; CD8+ ones lay in EMRA.

The table lists this clonotype with many counts. As yet, its antigen is unknown. MiXCR was run by TCRdb on the 5' RACE reads, yielding one entry per CDR3 protein. The sample includes 470,000 or so distinct CDR3 sequences, more than 15% of them seen just once. The source of this sequence is a man aged 18 to 29 who had mild COVID-19 (a few samples of this study predate the infection). Cell type and time point are not known. The sequencing sample was made of PBMCs or a T cell subset sorted from them (not recorded which).

CDR3 sequence: CSVAEESDFTEAFF. DNA for the CDR3: TGCAGCGTTGCTGAGGAGTCAGATTTTACTGAAGCTTTCTTT. The chain carries TRBV29-1 and TRBJ1-1; D is uncertain. Germline V gives CDR1 SQVTM, CDR2 ANQGSEA. The CDR3 is made up of 14 amino acids. V was trimmed by 4 bases and J by 5 bases, leaving 17 bases between them.